These 26 T cell receptor beta chains were sequenced from one sample in a study of cytomegalovirus exposure and HLA in healthy donors. Sequencing used immunoSEQ multiplex PCR; TCRdb keeps in-frame clones, though not all of them. The profile covers some 210,000 clones, with roughly 91% appearing a single time and 1.5% to 2.5% taken by the ten largest. Sequenced sample: PBMCs. These receptors all come from a woman aged 18-29 years in good health and CMV-seropositive.

The chain joins TRBV7-9 to TRBJ2-7, with D possibly TRBD1 on 6 matching bases. Germline V CDR1 and CDR2: SEHNR, FQNEAQ (reference sequence). The V gene lost 1 base and the J gene lost 2 bases, with 15 bases spanning the gap. The CDR3 consists of 16 residues. The CDR3 sequence is CASSLDQGPGAYEQYF. CDR3 nucleotides: TGTGCCAGCAGCTTAGACCAGGGGCCCGGAGCCTACGAGCAGTACTTC. Supplemented by reference TRBV7-9 and TRBJ2-7, the full variable domain reads DTGVSQNPRHKITKRGQNVTFRCDPISEHNRLYWYRQTLGQGPEFLTYFQNEAQLEKSRLLSDRFSAERPKGSFSTLEIQRTEQGDSAMYLCASSLDQGPGAYEQYFGPGTRLTVT.

This sequence joins TRBV7-3 and TRBJ2-3; 8 bases line up with TRBD1. Germline V gives CDR1 SGHTA, CDR2 FQGTGA. V trimming: 1 base; J trimming: 4 bases; junction bases outside the gene matches: 7. The CDR3 runs 16 residues. CDR3 bases: TGTGCCAGCAGCTTAAAAGCAGGGGGCGCGCCAGATACGCAGTATTTT. It encodes CASSLKAGGAPDTQYF.

The V and J genes are TRBV18 and TRBJ1-1, with a possible D match to TRBD1 (5 bases). Trimming took off 6 bases at V and 1 base at J, with 12 bases between the two ends. This CDR3 region has 14 residues. CDR1 is KGHSH, CDR2 LQKENI, per germline. The CDR3 bases are TGTGCCAGCTCCCTTGCAGGGAAGAACACTGAAGCTTTCTTT. Its translation: CASSLAGKNTEAFF. Together with reference TRBV18 and TRBJ1-1, the CDR3 gives the full variable domain: NAGVMQNPRHLVRRRGQEARLRCSPMKGHSHVYWYRQLPEEGLKFMVYLQKENIIDESGMPKERFSAEFPKEGPSILRIQQVVRGDSAAYFCASSLAGKNTEAFFGQGTRLTVV.

The rearrangement links TRBV19 to TRBJ2-1, with D perhaps TRBD1 (6 bases). This CDR3 has 12 amino acids. V lost 7 bases, J lost 6 bases, and 10 bases lay in between. The germline V gene has CDR1 LNHDA and CDR2 SQIVND (reference sequence). CDR3 in amino acids: CASTTGSNEQFF. The CDR3, as DNA: TGTGCCAGTACAACAGGGTCCAATGAGCAGTTCTTC.

This clone was seen once. The chain couples TRBV4-1 to TRBJ1-2; D is possibly TRBD1 (6 bases). The ends were cut back, 3 bases at V and 2 bases at J, with 10 bases in the middle. This CDR3 has 14 amino acids. Germline lookup yields CDR1 MGHRA and CDR2 YSYEKL. As DNA, the CDR3 is TGCGCCAGCAGCCATGGAACAGGGAACTATGGCTACACCTTC. It is translated as CASSHGTGNYGYTF.

V and J are TRBV12-2 and TRBJ2-5; TRBD1, as called in the table, went unchecked against the DNA. TRBV12-2 represents a pseudogene. This CDR3 region has 17 residues. CDR3 amino acids: CASRLWTRYRQWETQYF. CDR3 coding DNA: TGTGCAAGTCGCTTATGGACCCGGTATCGACAGTGGGAGACCCAGTACTTC.

The V and J genes are TRBV5-1 and TRBJ2-1, with 12 bases identical to TRBD1. Germline V gives CDR1 SGHRS, CDR2 YFSETQ. This CDR3 is 14 amino acids long. V lost 6 bases, J lost 6 bases, and 4 bases stayed unmatched. CDR3 sequence: CASTRDRGPNEQFF. The CDR3 bases are TGCGCCAGCACCAGGGACAGGGGGCCCAATGAGCAGTTCTTC.

On this clone: Other DNA variants within this sample encode the same CDR3. V and J are TRBV5-1 and TRBJ1-5; D unresolved. Germline lookup yields CDR1 SGHRS and CDR2 YFSETQ. The length of the CDR3 is 13 residues. With 1 base removed from V and 5 bases from J, the gap between germline ends came to 7 bases. As DNA, the CDR3 is TGCGCCAGCAGCTTGCGAGGAGATCAGCCCCAGCATTTT. Its translation: CASSLRGDQPQHF.

The CDR3 loop reads CASSQLEQGSEKLFF. The CDR3 DNA is TGCGCCAGCAGCCAATTAGAACAGGGAAGTGAAAAACTGTTTTTT. J is TRBJ1-4 and V is TRBV4-1, with D perhaps matching TRBD1 (6 bases). The CDR3 has 15 amino acids. V was cut by 2 bases and J by 7 bases, with 14 bases left in between. CDR1 is MGHRA and CDR2 is YSYEKL in the germline V gene.

The CDR3 region has the DNA TGTGCCAGCAGCCCACCTCGGACTAGCGGGAGGGCCACCTACGAGCAGTACTTC. Its protein product is CASSPPRTSGRATYEQYF. The chain recombines TRBV7-6 with TRBJ2-7; TRBD2 aligns across 15 bases. V was pared by 5 bases and J by 2 bases, with 10 bases of the junction left unmatched. The CDR3 loop spans 18 amino acids. Germline CDR1 and CDR2: SGHVS and FNYEAQ.

This chain joins TRBV27 and TRBJ2-7; tentative D call: TRBD1 (6 bases). Per germline, CDR1 MNHEY and CDR2 SMNVEV (reference sequence). The CDR3 contains 14 residues. With 5 bases removed from V and 4 bases from J, the gap between germline ends came to 15 bases. CDR3 bases: TGTGCCAGCAGTCCAAGGGGGAAGTTGTACGAGCAGTACTTC. Residues: CASSPRGKLYEQYF.

The rearrangement uses TRBV6-5 and TRBJ2-7; tentatively, D is TRBD2 (6 bases). Trimming took 4 bases from V and 6 from J, leaving 13 bases between them. The CDR3 runs to 13 residues. From germline, CDR1 is MNHEY and CDR2 SVGAGI. CDR3 bases: TGTGCCAGCAGTTTCCCGGGACTCAGCGAGCAGTACTTC. Protein sequence: CASSFPGLSEQYF.

This rearrangement joins TRBV5-1 to TRBJ2-3; TRBD2 might be the D (6 bases). This CDR3 region has 15 residues. Germline CDR1 SGHRS, CDR2 YFSETQ. Trimming pared 2 bases from V and 1 base from J, leaving 11 bases between. CDR3 nucleotides: TGCGCCAGCAGCTTAGAATCGGGGGGCACAGATACGCAGTATTTT. Translating gives CASSLESGGTDTQYF.

The chain uses TRBV21-1 and TRBJ2-3; TRBD2 is the table's D call, not checked against the DNA. TRBV21-1 is annotated as a pseudogene. This CDR3 has 17 residues. The CDR3: CASSVTTGASQADTQYF. In DNA form, the CDR3 reads TGTGCCAGCAGTGTAACCACGGGAGCTAGTCAGGCAGATACGCAGTATTTT.

The chain joins TRBV19 to TRBJ1-5; D is undetermined. The ends were cut back, 2 bases at V and 7 bases at J, with 12 bases in the middle. This CDR3 has 14 amino acids. Germline V gene data show CDR1 as LNHDA and CDR2 as SQIVND (reference sequence). Here the CDR3 reads CASSIQSTRQPQHF. The DNA for the CDR3 is TGTGCCAGTAGTATACAATCCACAAGACAGCCCCAGCATTTT.

The chain uses TRBV5-4 and TRBJ2-1, with 13 bases lining up with TRBD2. This CDR3 is built from 15 residues. Germline CDR1 reads SGHNT; CDR2 reads YYREEE (reference sequence). J lost 10 bases, V lost 0 bases, and 4 bases had no gene match. Here the CDR3 reads CASSLVGLAGREQFF. Written as DNA, the CDR3 is TGTGCCAGCAGCTTGGTGGGACTAGCGGGACGGGAGCAGTTCTTC.

The chain employs TRBV5-6 and TRBJ1-5; TRBD1 agrees at 9 bases. The CDR3 loop spans 13 amino acids. The germline V gene has CDR1 SGHDT and CDR2 YYEEEE. The V and J ends lost 4 bases and 5 bases, in that order; junction bases with no gene match: 1. The CDR3 bases are TGTGCCAGCAGCCGGGACAGGGATCAGCCCCAGCATTTT. Translated: CASSRDRDQPQHF.

The chain couples TRBV23-1 to TRBJ1-2; TRBD1 matches 11 bases. TRBV23-1 is assigned to the ORF class and has an uncertain function. V lost 0 bases to trimming and J lost 5 bases; unmatched junction nucleotides: 5. The CDR3 runs 16 residues. CDR3 DNA sequence: TGCGCCAGCAGTCAATCGGGGACAGGGGGGGATTATGGCTACACCTTC. Protein: CASSQSGTGGDYGYTF.

This chain connects TRBV7-3 to TRBJ1-1; 8 positions agree with TRBD1. Germline V CDR1 and CDR2: SGHTA, FQGTGA. The CDR3 loop spans 15 amino acids. The V segment lost 2 bases and the J segment 1 base; nucleotides outside the gene matches: 3. The CDR3 coding sequence is TGTGCCAGCAGCTTACAGGGGGCTACGAACACTGAAGCTTTCTTT. It translates to CASSLQGATNTEAFF.

The V gene is TRBV30, the J gene TRBJ1-2; TRBD1 is a possible D gene (5 bases). CDR3 size: 12 residues. Trimming took 5 bases from V and 4 from J, leaving 11 bases between them. From germline, CDR1 is GTSNPN and CDR2 SVGIG (reference sequence). CDR3 loop: CAWQGFTYGYTF. The CDR3 DNA is TGTGCCTGGCAGGGATTCACCTATGGCTACACCTTC.

This rearrangement joins TRBV4-2 to TRBJ1-5, with 9 bases that match TRBD1. Germline CDR1 is LGHNA and CDR2 is YNFKEQ. The CDR3 covers 15 residues. Trimming removed 6 bases from V and 1 base from J; junction bases left unmatched: 4. The CDR3 here is CASSHDRGSNQPQHF. DNA of the CDR3: TGTGCCAGCAGTCACGACAGGGGGAGCAATCAGCCCCAGCATTTT.

This sequence joins TRBV19 and TRBJ1-5; 10 bases are a match to TRBD1. Looked up from germline, CDR1 is LNHDA and CDR2 is SQIVND (reference sequence). The CDR3 totals 20 residues. After removal of 8 bases from V and 6 bases from J, the junction contained 25 bases not matched to a gene. The chain's CDR3 is CASSARPGQGRTVPGQPQHF. For the CDR3, the DNA is TGTGCCAGTTCGGCTCGTCCGGGACAGGGGAGGACCGTCCCCGGTCAGCCCCAGCATTTT.

The chain is built from TRBV18 and TRBJ2-2; tentatively, D is TRBD2 (6 bases). The CDR3 sequence is 19 residues long. V was shortened by 0 bases and J by 2 bases, with 19 bases between the two germline ends. In germline, CDR1 is KGHSH, CDR2 LQKENI. CDR3 in DNA: TGTGCCAGCTCACCACCGTTAATGTGGAGGGACCCAAACACCGGGGAGCTGTTTTTT. It encodes CASSPPLMWRDPNTGELFF.

This clone appeared once. The chain has TRBV6-5 and TRBJ1-4, with 9 bases matching TRBD1. V was pared by 0 bases and J by 7 bases, with 3 bases of the junction left unmatched. The CDR3 spans 15 residues. CDR1 and CDR2 from the germline V gene are MNHEY and SVGAGI. DNA of the CDR3: TGTGCCAGCAGTTACTCTGGACAGGGGAGTGAAAAACTGTTTTTT. Its protein product is CASSYSGQGSEKLFF.

For the CDR3, the DNA is TGTGCCAGTAGTCCCCGACTAGTATCCTACGAGCAGTACTTC. It yields the protein CASSPRLVSYEQYF. The V gene is TRBV19, the J gene TRBJ2-7, with a possible D match to TRBD2 (6 bases). The CDR3 sequence is 14 residues long. V lost 5 bases, J lost 1 base, and 12 bases lay in between. Germline loops: CDR1 LNHDA, CDR2 SQIVND (reference sequence).

The gene calls are TRBV5-8 and TRBJ1-3; D gene uncertain. Germline-derived CDR1 and CDR2 are SGHTS and YDEGEE. With 6 bases removed from V and 3 bases from J, the gap between germline ends came to 13 bases. CDR3 size: 14 residues. Written as DNA, the CDR3 is TGTGCCAGCAAGACTAGGGCCCTTGGAAACACCATATATTTT. It translates to CASKTRALGNTIYF.